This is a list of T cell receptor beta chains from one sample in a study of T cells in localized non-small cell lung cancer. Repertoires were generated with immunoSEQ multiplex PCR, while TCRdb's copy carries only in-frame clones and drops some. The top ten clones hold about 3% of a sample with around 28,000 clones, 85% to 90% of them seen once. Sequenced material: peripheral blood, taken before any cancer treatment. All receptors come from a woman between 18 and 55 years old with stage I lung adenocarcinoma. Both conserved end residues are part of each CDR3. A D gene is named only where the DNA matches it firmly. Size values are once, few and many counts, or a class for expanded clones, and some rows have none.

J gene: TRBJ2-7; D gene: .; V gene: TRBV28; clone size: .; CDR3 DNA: TGTGCCGGGAGCACGCAGTCCTACGAGCAGTACTTC; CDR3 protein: CAGSTQSYEQYF
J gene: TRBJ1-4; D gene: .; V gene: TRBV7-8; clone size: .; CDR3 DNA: TGTGCCAGCAGCTTGAGATGGGACAACGAAAAACTGTTTTTT; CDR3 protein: CASSLRWDNEKLFF
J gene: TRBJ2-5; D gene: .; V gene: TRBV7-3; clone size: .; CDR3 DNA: TGTGCCAGCAGCACAAGCTCAGGGGAGACCCAGTACTTC; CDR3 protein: CASSTSSGETQYF
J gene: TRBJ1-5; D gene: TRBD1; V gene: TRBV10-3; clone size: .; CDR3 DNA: TGTGCCATCAGTGCAGGGGGGAATCAGCCCCAGCATTTT; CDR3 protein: CAISAGGNQPQHF
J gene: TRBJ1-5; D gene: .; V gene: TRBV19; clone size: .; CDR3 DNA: TGTGCCAGTAGTAGAGGGAATCAGCCCCAGCATTTT; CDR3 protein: CASSRGNQPQHF
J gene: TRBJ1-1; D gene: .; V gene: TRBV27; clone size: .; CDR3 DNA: TGTGCCAGCAAGGGTCTCGGGACGGACACTGAAGCTTTCTTT; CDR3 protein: CASKGLGTDTEAFF
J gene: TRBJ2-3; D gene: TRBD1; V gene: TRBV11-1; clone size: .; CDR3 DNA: TGTGCCAGCAGCTCAGGACAGGGGGGGGCAGATACGCAGTATTTT; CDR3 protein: CASSSGQGGADTQYF
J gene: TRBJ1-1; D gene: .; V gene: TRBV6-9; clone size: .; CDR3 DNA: TGTGCCAGCAGAACATCCGGGCCCCGACCTGAAGCTTTCTTT; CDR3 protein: CASRTSGPRPEAFF
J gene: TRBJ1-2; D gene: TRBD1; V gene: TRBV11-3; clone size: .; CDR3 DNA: TGTGCCAGCAGCTCATGGACAGGGAGTGGCGGCTACACCTTC; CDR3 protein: CASSSWTGSGGYTF
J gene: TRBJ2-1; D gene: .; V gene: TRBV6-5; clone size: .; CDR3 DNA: TGTGCCAGCGTCCCTGGGGCGGGCACGAAACGGTTCTTC; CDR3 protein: CASVPGAGTKRFF
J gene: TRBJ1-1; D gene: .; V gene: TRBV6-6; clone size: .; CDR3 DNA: TGTGCCAGCAGTTACGCGAAGAACACTGAAGCTTTCTTT; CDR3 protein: CASSYAKNTEAFF
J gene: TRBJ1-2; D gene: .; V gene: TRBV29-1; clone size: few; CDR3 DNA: TGCAGCGTTCACATAAACTATGGCTACACCTTC; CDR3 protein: CSVHINYGYTF
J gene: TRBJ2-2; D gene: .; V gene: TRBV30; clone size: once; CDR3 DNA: TGTGCCTGGATAGACGGGAACGTCGCCGGGGAGCTGTTTTTT; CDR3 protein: CAWIDGNVAGELFF
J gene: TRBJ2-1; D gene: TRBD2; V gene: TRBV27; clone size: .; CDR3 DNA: TGTGCCAGCTCAGGGTTCGGGAGGCGGTTCTTC; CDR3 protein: CASSGFGRRFF
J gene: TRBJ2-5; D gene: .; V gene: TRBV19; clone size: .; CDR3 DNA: TGTGCCAGTACCACTACCAACCAAGAGACCCAGTACTTC; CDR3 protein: CASTTTNQETQYF
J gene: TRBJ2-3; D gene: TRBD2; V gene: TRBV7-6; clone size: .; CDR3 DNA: TGTGCCAGCAGCTTAACTAGCGGCTACAGCACAGATACGCAGTATTTT; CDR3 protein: CASSLTSGYSTDTQYF
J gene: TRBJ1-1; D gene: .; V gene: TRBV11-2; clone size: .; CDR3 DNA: TGTGCCAGCTCCCGATTCAACACTGAAGCTTTCTTT; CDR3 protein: CASSRFNTEAFF
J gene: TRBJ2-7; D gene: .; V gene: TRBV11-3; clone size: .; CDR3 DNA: TGTGCCAGCTCAAGCGGTTGGTCTAATGCGTACGAGCAGTACTTC; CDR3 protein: CASSSGWSNAYEQYF
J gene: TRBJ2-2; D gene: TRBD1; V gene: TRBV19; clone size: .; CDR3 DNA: TGTGCCAGTAGTTACGACAGGGTCGGGAACACCGGGGAGCTGTTTTTT; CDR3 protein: CASSYDRVGNTGELFF
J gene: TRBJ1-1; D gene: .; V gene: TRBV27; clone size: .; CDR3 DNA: TGTGCCAGCAGTCCCCTCTTTGCAGGCCCTGAAGCTTTCTTT; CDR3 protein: CASSPLFAGPEAFF
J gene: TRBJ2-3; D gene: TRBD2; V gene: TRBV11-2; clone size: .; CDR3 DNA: TGTGCCAGCAGCCCCGAAGGGACTAGCGGGACAGATACGCAGTATTTT; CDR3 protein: CASSPEGTSGTDTQYF
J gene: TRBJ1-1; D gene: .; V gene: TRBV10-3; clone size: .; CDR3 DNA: TGTGCCGGTAAAGGGGCAGGGGCCATGAACACTGAAGCTTTCTTT; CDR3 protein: CAGKGAGAMNTEAFF
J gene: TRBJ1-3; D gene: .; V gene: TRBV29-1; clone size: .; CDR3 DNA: TGCAGCGTGGAGGTCCTAAACACCATATATTTT; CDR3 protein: CSVEVLNTIYF
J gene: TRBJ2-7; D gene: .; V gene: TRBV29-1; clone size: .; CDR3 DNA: TGCAGCGTTGAAGATCAAGGTGGGCCTCTCGAGCAGTACTTC; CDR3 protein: CSVEDQGGPLEQYF
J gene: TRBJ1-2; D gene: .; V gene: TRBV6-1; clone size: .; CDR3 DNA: TGTGCCAGCATGTCAGCGAGTGACTATGGCTACACCTTC; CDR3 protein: CASMSASDYGYTF
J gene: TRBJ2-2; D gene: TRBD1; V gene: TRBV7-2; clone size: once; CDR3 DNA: TGTGCCAGCAGCCAACGGGACAGGGTGGCCGGGGAGCTGTTTTTT; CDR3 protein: CASSQRDRVAGELFF
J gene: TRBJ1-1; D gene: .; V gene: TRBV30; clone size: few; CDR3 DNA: TGTGCCTGGGAAAAGACAGGCTACACTGAAGCTTTCTTT; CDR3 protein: CAWEKTGYTEAFF
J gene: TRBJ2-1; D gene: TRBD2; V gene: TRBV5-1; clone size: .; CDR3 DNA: TGCGCCAGCAGCTTGATGGGCCTCGGGGGAGGGACCTACAATGAGCAGTTCTTC; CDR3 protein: CASSLMGLGGGTYNEQFF
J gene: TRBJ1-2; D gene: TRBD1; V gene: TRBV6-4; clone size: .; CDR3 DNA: TGTGCCAGCAGGGGACAGGGATGGTCTCATGGCTACACCTTC; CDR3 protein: CASRGQGWSHGYTF
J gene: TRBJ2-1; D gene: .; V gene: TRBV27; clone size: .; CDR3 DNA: TGTGCCAGCAGCCCCGGATTATACAATGAGCAGTTCTTC; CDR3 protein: CASSPGLYNEQFF
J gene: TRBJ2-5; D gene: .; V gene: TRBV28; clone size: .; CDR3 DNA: TGTGCCAGCAGTTTTTTCGCGGTTTACCAGCGGAGGGAAGAGACCCAGTACTTC; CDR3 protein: CASSFFAVYQRREETQYF
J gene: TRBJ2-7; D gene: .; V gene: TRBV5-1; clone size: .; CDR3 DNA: TGCGCCAGCAGCTTGAGGGGGATCTCCTACGAGCAGTACTTC; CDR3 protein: CASSLRGISYEQYF
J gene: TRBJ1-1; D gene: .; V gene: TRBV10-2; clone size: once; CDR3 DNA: TGCGCCAGCCGACCAGGAGACAGCCGGAACACTGAAGCTTTCTTT; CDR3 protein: CASRPGDSRNTEAFF
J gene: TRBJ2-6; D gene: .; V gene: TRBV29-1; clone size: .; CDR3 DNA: TGCAGCGTTGCCCAGGGAAGGGCCAACGTCCTGACTTTC; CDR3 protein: CSVAQGRANVLTF
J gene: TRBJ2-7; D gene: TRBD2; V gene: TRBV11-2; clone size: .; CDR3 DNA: TGTGCCAGCAGCTTAGCGGGCGGGAGCTCCTACGAGCAGTACTTC; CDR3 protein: CASSLAGGSSYEQYF
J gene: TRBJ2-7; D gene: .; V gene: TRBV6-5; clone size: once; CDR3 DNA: TGTGCCAGCAGTTACGGGCGATGGGGTCTCTACGAGCAGTACTTC; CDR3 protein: CASSYGRWGLYEQYF
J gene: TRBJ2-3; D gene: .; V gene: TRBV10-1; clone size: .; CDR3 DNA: TGCGCCAGCAGTGAAGGGAGAACGGCAGATACGCAGTATTTT; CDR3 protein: CASSEGRTADTQYF
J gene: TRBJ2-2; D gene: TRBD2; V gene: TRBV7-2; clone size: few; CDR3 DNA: TGTGCCAGTGCCCCGGGACTAGCTTCCACCGGGGAGCTGTTTTTT; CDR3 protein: CASAPGLASTGELFF
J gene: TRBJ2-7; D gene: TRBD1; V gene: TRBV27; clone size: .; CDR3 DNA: TGTGCCAGCAGCCTAGGGACAGGGGGCTTCTACGAGCAGTACTTC; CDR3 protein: CASSLGTGGFYEQYF
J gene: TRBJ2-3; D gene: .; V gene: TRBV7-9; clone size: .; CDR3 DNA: TGTGCCTGCCGGGCCTACGTCACAGATACGCAGTATTTT; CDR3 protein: CACRAYVTDTQYF
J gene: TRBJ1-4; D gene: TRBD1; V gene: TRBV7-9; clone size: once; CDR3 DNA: TGTGCCAGCAGCCCCGGGACAGTTAATGAAAAACTGTTTTTT; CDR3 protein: CASSPGTVNEKLFF
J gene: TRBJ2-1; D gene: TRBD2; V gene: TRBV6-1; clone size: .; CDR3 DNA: TGTGCCAGCAGTGAACGGGGCGCGGGAGGCTCACGTTTCCTCTACAATGAGCAGTTCTTC; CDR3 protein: CASSERGAGGSRFLYNEQFF
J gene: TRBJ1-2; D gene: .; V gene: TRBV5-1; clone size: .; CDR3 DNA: TGCGCCAGCAGCTTGGGGCATGAAATAGGCTATGGCTACACCTTC; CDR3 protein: CASSLGHEIGYGYTF
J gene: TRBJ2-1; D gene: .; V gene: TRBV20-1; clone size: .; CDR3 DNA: TGCAGTGCCCCATACAATGAGCAGTTCTTC; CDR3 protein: CSAPYNEQFF
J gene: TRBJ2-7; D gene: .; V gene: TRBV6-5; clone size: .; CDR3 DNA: TGTGCCAGCAGTTCCCTGGGACGTTCGCGAGGGCAGTACTTC; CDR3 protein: CASSSLGRSRGQYF
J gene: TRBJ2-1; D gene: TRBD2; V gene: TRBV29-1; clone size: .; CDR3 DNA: TGCGGTCTTCGGGGGGAGTCCTACAATGAGCAGTTCTTC; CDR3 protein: CGLRGESYNEQFF
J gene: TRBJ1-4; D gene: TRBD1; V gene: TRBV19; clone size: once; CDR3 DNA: TGTGCCAGTGACCGCGGGACAGCAAATGAAAAACTGTTTTTT; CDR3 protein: CASDRGTANEKLFF
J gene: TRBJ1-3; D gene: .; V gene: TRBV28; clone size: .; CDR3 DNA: TGTGCCAGCCGCTATTACCGGGACTCCACATTCGCTGGAAACACCATATATTTT; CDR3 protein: CASRYYRDSTFAGNTIYF
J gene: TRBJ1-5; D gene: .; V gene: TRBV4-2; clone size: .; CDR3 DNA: TGTGCCAGCAGCCCTGGGATAAGGGAGGATCAGCCCCAGCATTTT; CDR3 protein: CASSPGIREDQPQHF
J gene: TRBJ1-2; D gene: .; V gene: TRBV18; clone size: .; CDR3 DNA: TGTGCCAGCTCACCACGGTATGTTACAGGGAGTAACTATGGCTACACCTTC; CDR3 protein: CASSPRYVTGSNYGYTF
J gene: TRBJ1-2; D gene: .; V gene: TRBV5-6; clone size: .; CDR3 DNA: TGTGCCAGCAGCGCGACAGAGGGTGGCTACACCTTC; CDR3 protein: CASSATEGGYTF
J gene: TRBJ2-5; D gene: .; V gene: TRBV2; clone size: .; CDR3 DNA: TGTGCCAGCAGTGAAATAGGAGTTTCTGTTTTAGAGACCCAGTACTTC; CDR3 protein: CASSEIGVSVLETQYF
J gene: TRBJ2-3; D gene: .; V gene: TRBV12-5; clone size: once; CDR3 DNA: TGTGCTAGTGGTTTGGTACGGGACGGAGAAAGACCCACAGATACGCAGTATTTT; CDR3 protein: CASGLVRDGERPTDTQYF
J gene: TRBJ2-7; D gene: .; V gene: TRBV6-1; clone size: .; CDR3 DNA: TGTGCCAGCAGTGAGGACAACACCTGGTACGAGCAGTACTTC; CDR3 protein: CASSEDNTWYEQYF
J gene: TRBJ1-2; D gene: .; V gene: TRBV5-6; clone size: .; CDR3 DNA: TGTGCCAGCAGCCCTCAGGGCAACTATGGCTACACCTTC; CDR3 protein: CASSPQGNYGYTF
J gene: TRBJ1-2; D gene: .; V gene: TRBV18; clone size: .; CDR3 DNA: TGTGCCAGCTCAACAGCCCCGACAACTAACTATGGCTACACCTTC; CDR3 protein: CASSTAPTTNYGYTF
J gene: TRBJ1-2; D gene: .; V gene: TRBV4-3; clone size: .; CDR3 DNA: TGCGCCAGCAGCCAAGATCGCAGGTATGGCTACACCTTC; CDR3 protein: CASSQDRRYGYTF
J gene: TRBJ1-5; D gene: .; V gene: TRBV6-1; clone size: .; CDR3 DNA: TGTGCCAGCAGAGTCGACAGCAATCAGCCCCAGCATTTT; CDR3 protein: CASRVDSNQPQHF
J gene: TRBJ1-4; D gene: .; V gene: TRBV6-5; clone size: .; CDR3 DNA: TGTGCCAGCAGTTGGTTTGCAACTAATGAAAAACTGTTTTTT; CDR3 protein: CASSWFATNEKLFF